This paragraph reports one TCR beta chain. This clone came up a few times. The clone's antigen remains unknown. Base-call qualities are not available, and no considerably larger clone is one nucleotide away. TCR CDR3 regions were amplified from genomic DNA by multiplex PCR using the deep immunoSEQ assay. Extracted genomic DNA from each cell subset was distributed evenly across all wells of several immunoSEQ 96-well plates, and each plate was treated as a replicate. For sorted subsets, each replicate PCR was loaded with about 0.2 ug genomic DNA, equivalent to some 27,000 T cell genomes. The purified libraries were quantified using a Qubit 3.0 fluorometer, sized with a Bioanalyzer 2100, and then quantified again using the KAPA Library Quantification kit. Every immunoSEQ 96-well plate was sequenced on a dedicated single-read 150-cycle Illumina NextSeq 550 flow cell. Per the original workflow: The immunoSEQ output contained only junctional sequences without quality scores, so filtering could not match that applied to full-length reads. To assign V/J genes and CDR3, sequences were annotated using PyIR, a Python wrapper for IgBLAST v1.9, with IMGT germline references. Reads with weak V/J assignments (E-value above 1e-6), missing CDR3, stop codons, out-of-frame junctions, or ambiguous translated residues were removed. A V3J clonotype was defined by an identical inferred V gene, J gene, and CDR3 amino acid sequence. Percentage overlap between repertoires was computed as shared unique clonotypes divided by the size of the smaller repertoire. RTK rarefaction, the Chao1 estimator, and Recon v2.1 estimates of unobserved clonotypes were used to assess repertoire richness. OLGA was used to compute generation probabilities for all TCRbeta clonotypes that the gDNA method yielded from a handful of donors. As stored in TCRdb, this immuneACCESS dataset retains in-frame rearrangements with V and J assigned. A fraction of the clones does not appear; measured against another copy, unresolved V genes explain less than half of the discrepancy, and the remainder lacks a known reason. That table is the source of V, J and clone size, and D and trimming were worked out from the DNA. Recorded for this sample are about 1,900,000 clones; just under 95% of them occurred a single time. 0.9% to 1.5% of the sample lies in the top ten.

The sample belongs to a study of shared clonotypes between healthy human individuals (dated by TCRdb to about 2020). The study in broad terms: The cohort included three men and a couple of women between 18 and 49 years of age. To estimate repertoire size and how much clonotypes are shared between individuals, the study performed deep sequencing of blood TCR repertoires from a few healthy adults. For each donor, CD4 naive and CD4 memory were each given three plates, CD8 naive was given two plates, and CD8 memory was given one plate. Between about 0.85 and 10 billion PBMCs per donor were obtained by leukapheresis. To increase sequencing depth and limit assay-specific biases, TCR repertoire library preparation and sequencing were carried out by different laboratories using diverse techniques.

Findings and caveats that apply to the study as a whole: Pairwise subsampling led to the expectation that sequencing depth would affect the degree of clonotype sharing among donors. Higher generation probabilities were observed for clonotypes shared by all four sorted-subset donors than for non-shared clonotypes. Larger estimated clonotype richness was generally found for naive subsets than for memory subsets. Incomplete sequencing was indicated by rarefaction of sorted-subset datasets, despite the large sequencing depth. Sampling was restricted to blood, and TCR repertoires in tissues likely differ from the TCR repertoires found in blood. The small number of donors limited the genetic and exposure-history diversity represented. Across several donors, approximately 4.9% of naive CD4, roughly 3.4% of naive CD8, approximately 2.5% of memory CD4, and 0.4% of memory CD8 clonotypes were shared.

Spanning cysteine to phenylalanine, the CDR3 consists of 13 amino acids. The CDR3 DNA has 39 bases and is translated from base 1. The germline V gene specifies SGDLS as CDR1 and YYNGEE as CDR2. V lost 6 bases and J lost 1 base; the stretch between them is 7 bases long. CD8 naive samples consisted of CD45RO-negative cells that were positively selected for CCR7, yielding a CD45RA+CCR7+ population without TemRA cells. Healthy HIV-negative adults with no recently reported acute infections or vaccinations were included as donors. All donors were Caucasian adults living in Nashville, Tennessee, USA. Blood was obtained by leukapheresis, after which PBMCs were separated by Ficoll-Histopaque density gradient centrifugation and cryopreserved in liquid nitrogen vapor phase. Analytical flow cytometry was used to check the purity and quantity of every magnetically sorted T cell population. Genomic DNA was isolated from every sorted fraction and measured by UV absorbance on a Nanodrop 2000c.

The chain is encoded by TRBV9 joined to TRBJ2-2; confidence is insufficient to name the D gene. The sample was naive CD8+ T cells sorted from blood. The cell subset or site label corresponds to: CD45RA+CCR7+. The receptor was derived from a man aged 18 to 30 in good health. For the CDR3, the sequence is CASNTRNTGELFF. The DNA sequence reads TGTGCCAGCAACACGAGGAACACCGGGGAGCTGTTTTTT.